This is a list of T cell receptor beta chains from one sample in a study of shared clonotypes between healthy human individuals. Only in-frame clones appear in the TCRdb table, and some are missing; sequencing was by immunoSEQ multiplex PCR. This sample has 2 million to 2.5 million clones, with more than 90% found just once. The sample consisted of naive CD4+ T cells sorted from blood. Source of these receptors: a young man in good health. The conserved cysteine and the conserved F or W are not part of the CDR3 here.

J,V,CDR3
TRBJ1-3,TRBV28,ASSSYKDTPGNTIY
TRBJ2-2,TRBV9,ASSPARGTGATGELF
TRBJ1-4,TRBV18,ASSPGAPNEKLF
TRBJ1-4,TRBV5-1,ASSLTGGRNEKLF
TRBJ2-2,TRBV30,AWSISSGRTGELF
TRBJ2-1,TRBV7-9,ASSLSGRTYNEQF
TRBJ1-2,TRBV20-1,SAPGEGGYT
TRBJ2-1,TRBV4-1,ASSQATGVNEQF
TRBJ1-3,TRBV11-2,ASITPGNTIY
TRBJ2-1,TRBV5-1,ASSRVGSSYNEQF
TRBJ2-2,TRBV2,ASSGGQGRTGELF
TRBJ2-7,TRBV7-2,ASSLGQGLYYEQY
TRBJ1-5,TRBV6-5,ASSSTGQAHQPQH
TRBJ2-7,TRBV18,ASSRDTGRNEQY
TRBJ1-3,TRBV19,ASSLPPDRGRSGTIY
TRBJ2-2,TRBV28,ASSLWPAENTGELF
TRBJ1-1,TRBV7-9,ASSLKGMNTEAF
TRBJ2-2,TRBV7-9,ASSPGQSNTGELF
TRBJ1-6,TRBV6-5,ASSRGQRFPSPLH
TRBJ2-1,TRBV28,ASSGVSKGGEHNEQF
TRBJ2-7,TRBV5-4,ASSSKFGTARAYEQY
TRBJ1-4,TRBV25-1,ASSNRQVGTNEKLF
TRBJ1-1,TRBV10-3,AIRFAGRADEAF
TRBJ1-3,TRBV30,AWSPGSISGNTIY
TRBJ1-5,TRBV11-2,ASSYRGGQPQH
TRBJ2-1,TRBV19,ASNRDSAYNEQF
TRBJ2-1,TRBV10-2,ASSPQSGPAGNEQF
TRBJ1-4,TRBV5-1,ASSLVVGAENEKLF
TRBJ1-4,TRBV11-2,ASSPEGAKEKLF
TRBJ2-7,TRBV19,ASSIAAGLAGGSSYEQY
TRBJ2-7,TRBV7-8,ASSLDGRANYEQY
TRBJ2-1,TRBV9,ASREGGSPYNEQF
TRBJ2-7,TRBV10-1,ASSPGLAGAPYEQY
TRBJ2-2,TRBV30,ALIRESHTGELF
TRBJ2-2,TRBV7-2,ASSLGGRAFFSGELF
TRBJ1-4,TRBV5-1,ASSLGQATGEKLF
TRBJ2-7,TRBV2,ASSAGMSEQY
TRBJ2-1,TRBV5-6,ASSLTQLNNEQF
TRBJ2-5,TRBV27,ASSPGTSVLETQY
TRBJ2-7,TRBV18,ASSPKGQGSFYEQY